Listed below are T cell receptor beta chains from one sample, sequenced in a study of early T cells in non-severe SARS-CoV-2 infection. TCRdb re-derived calls from the 5' RACE reads in MiXCR, one entry per CDR3 protein. The sample yields tens of thousands of distinct CDR3 sequences, approximately 9.7% seen once. Sample: whole blood. The receptor set was obtained from an adult who was a healthcare worker with PCR-confirmed SARS-CoV-2 infection or an uninfected control (not recorded which). CDR3s include the opening cysteine and the closing phenylalanine or tryptophan. A D gene is named only where the DNA matches it firmly.

j_call: TRBJ1-3
v_call: TRBV7-9
d_call: TRBD1
cdr3_aa: CASSARQGSGNTIYF

j_call: TRBJ1-2
v_call: TRBV12-3/TRBV12-4
d_call: -
cdr3_aa: CASRLTGKYGYTF

j_call: TRBJ2-7
v_call: TRBV5-4
d_call: TRBD1
cdr3_aa: CASSPTPGQGNEQYF

j_call: TRBJ2-7
v_call: TRBV7-9
d_call: TRBD1
cdr3_aa: CASSPGGEAYEQYF

j_call: TRBJ1-1
v_call: TRBV5-1
d_call: TRBD1
cdr3_aa: CASSKGAFHMNTEAFF

j_call: TRBJ1-1
v_call: TRBV7-2
d_call: -
cdr3_aa: CASSLEYAFF

j_call: TRBJ1-1
v_call: TRBV10-2
d_call: -
cdr3_aa: CATRARGTEAFF

j_call: TRBJ2-1
v_call: TRBV20-1
d_call: -
cdr3_aa: CSAIPGLFF

j_call: TRBJ2-3
v_call: TRBV4-2
d_call: -
cdr3_aa: CASSQDSFPDSKITDTQYF

j_call: TRBJ2-3
v_call: TRBV12-3/TRBV12-4
d_call: TRBD1
cdr3_aa: CASSLGDRSTDTQYF

j_call: TRBJ2-1
v_call: TRBV2
d_call: TRBD2
cdr3_aa: CASSATSGALNEQFF

j_call: TRBJ2-3
v_call: TRBV6-2/TRBV6-3
d_call: -
cdr3_aa: CASSYSTDGTDTQYF

j_call: TRBJ1-4
v_call: TRBV6-2/TRBV6-3
d_call: -
cdr3_aa: CASSSRGISGEKLFF

j_call: TRBJ2-1
v_call: TRBV30
d_call: -
cdr3_aa: CAWNPLNEQFF

j_call: TRBJ2-3
v_call: TRBV10-3
d_call: -
cdr3_aa: CAIGGPDTQYF

j_call: TRBJ1-3
v_call: TRBV15
d_call: -
cdr3_aa: CATSTFLRGISGNTIYF

j_call: TRBJ2-3
v_call: TRBV20-1
d_call: -
cdr3_aa: CSARQGTFTDTQYF

j_call: TRBJ1-1
v_call: TRBV3-1
d_call: -
cdr3_aa: CASSSTENTEAFF

j_call: TRBJ2-3
v_call: TRBV24-1
d_call: TRBD1
cdr3_aa: CATSSGGAVSDTQYF

j_call: TRBJ1-6
v_call: TRBV18
d_call: TRBD1
cdr3_aa: CASSPGQSLPPLHF

j_call: TRBJ2-7
v_call: TRBV10-3
d_call: TRBD2
cdr3_aa: CAISESASGPYEQYF

j_call: TRBJ1-4
v_call: TRBV3-1
d_call: TRBD1
cdr3_aa: CASSLPGQMNEKLFF

j_call: TRBJ1-1
v_call: TRBV5-4
d_call: -
cdr3_aa: CASSLDREDTEAFF